This T cell receptor (beta chain) was identified in a study of blood T cell repertoires in COVID-19. As for the study in general: PBMCs, B-cell-depleted T cells, or T cells provided the cDNA or gDNA that made up the material.

Authors' methods: How many nucleated cells were present was estimated from reference gene primer amplification. Data came from immunoSEQ multiplex PCR; TCRdb stores just in-frame clones and leaves some out. The V and J calls and clone size come from that table; D and trimming were worked out from the DNA. The sample contains 250,000 to 300,000 clones, around 90% of which appear only once. Cohorts were determined from participant-reported clinical history. Recovery among Cohort 3 donors was established by two negative PCRs, clearance, or symptom resolution. This sequence originates from a woman in her 30s who had recovered from COVID-19. Sequenced input: PBMCs or T cells enriched from blood (not recorded which).

This chain's CDR3 is CASSVPGQNYEQYF. CDR3 bases: TGTGCCAGCAGCGTACCGGGACAGAACTACGAGCAGTACTTC. The chain links TRBV5-6 to TRBJ2-7; 7 positions agree with TRBD1. CDR3 length: 14 residues. V trimming: 4 bases; J trimming: 3 bases; junction bases outside the gene matches: 7. CDR1 and CDR2 (germline): SGHDT, YYEEEE.